The 15 T cell receptor beta chains given below trace back to one sample, sequenced in a study of technical replicates of blood from four donors. Profiling relied on immunoSEQ multiplex PCR, and the TCRdb table lists in-frame clones only, not all of them. The sample has 68,000 or so clones; approximately 90% are singletons. Sequenced material: PBMCs. The receptors here all came from a human donor in good health. Some clones in this sample may be carry-over from other donors' samples.

The chain links TRBV18 to TRBJ1-2; TRBD1 agrees at 9 bases. V lost 3 bases, J lost 0 bases, and 2 bases stayed unmatched. This CDR3 has 15 amino acids. Germline-derived CDR1 and CDR2 are KGHSH and LQKENI. The CDR3 region is CASSPGQGPNYGYTF. The CDR3 nucleotides read TGTGCCAGCTCACCGGGACAGGGACCTAACTATGGCTACACCTTC.

V and J are TRBV18 and TRBJ1-2; unclear D gene. The CDR3 length is 14 residues. Trimming stripped 2 bases from V and 5 bases from J, with 12 bases between. In germline, CDR1 is KGHSH, CDR2 LQKENI. The CDR3 reads CASSPEYTRYGYTF. The CDR3, as DNA: TGTGCCAGCTCACCAGAATACACCCGTTATGGCTACACCTTC.

The rearrangement links TRBV29-1 to TRBJ2-3; the D is unclear. CDR3 size: 11 residues. V shed 5 bases and J shed 4 bases, with 7 bases lying between them. The germline V gene encodes CDR1 SQVTM and CDR2 ANQGSEA. The CDR3 DNA sequence: TGCAGCGTTTGGGCTTCAGATACGCAGTATTTT. Its translation: CSVWASDTQYF.

In regard to this clone: This CDR3 is also generated by other DNA sequences in the sample. The rearrangement links TRBV7-2 to TRBJ1-5, with D possibly being TRBD1 (5 bases). The length of the CDR3 is 13 residues. V lost 1 base, J lost 4 bases, and 5 bases lay in between. The germline gives CDR1 SGHTA, CDR2 FQGNSA. The CDR3 region has the DNA TGTGCCAGCAGCTTAGACAGGAATCAGCCCCAGCATTTT. Protein product: CASSLDRNQPQHF. The full variable domain, in which reference TRBV7-2 and TRBJ1-5 provide the parts outside the CDR3, is GAGVSQSPSNKVTEKGKDVELRCDPISGHTALYWYRQSLGQGLEFLIYFQGNSAPDKSGLPSDRFSAERTGGSVSTLTIQRTQQEDSAVYLCASSLDRNQPQHFGDGTRLSIL.

The rearrangement links TRBV7-6 to TRBJ2-1, with 8 bases matching TRBD1. This CDR3 contains 15 residues. Germline-derived CDR1 and CDR2 are SGHVS and FNYEAQ. V was pared by 0 bases and J by 8 bases, with 6 bases of the junction left unmatched. Written as DNA, the CDR3 is TGTGCCAGCAGCTTAGCCGCGACAGGGGACCATGAGCAGTTCTTC. The encoded protein is CASSLAATGDHEQFF.

The chain combines TRBV29-1 with TRBJ1-2; 7 bases line up with TRBD1. This CDR3 comprises 13 residues. Per the germline V gene, CDR1 is SQVTM and CDR2 is ANQGSEA. J lost 7 bases, V lost 1 base, and 6 bases had no gene match. The DNA of the CDR3 is TGCAGCGTTGAAGGAGACAGGGTAGGTGGCTACACCTTC. Translated: CSVEGDRVGGYTF.

The chain has TRBV2 and TRBJ1-6; D call uncertain. CDR1 SNHLY and CDR2 FYNNEI come from the germline V gene. Trimming stripped 6 bases from V and 6 bases from J, with 9 bases between. The CDR3 has 13 residues. The CDR3 sequence is CASRTHGNSPLHF. CDR3 bases: TGTGCCAGCAGGACACACGGTAATTCACCCCTCCACTTT.

The rearrangement links TRBV6-5 to TRBJ2-3, with a tentative D call TRBD2 (7 bases). From germline, CDR1 is MNHEY and CDR2 SVGAGI. With 4 bases removed from V and 10 bases from J, the gap between germline ends came to 15 bases. The CDR3 totals 13 residues. CDR3 in DNA: TGTGCCAGCAGTTCCGGGGGGCCAGGGCCGCAGTATTTT. As protein: CASSSGGPGPQYF.

The chain has TRBV5-1 and TRBJ2-3; 9 nucleotides agree with TRBD2. Trimming cost V 3 bases and J 2 bases; bases outside gene matches: 10. CDR1 and CDR2 from the germline V gene are SGHRS and YFSETQ. The CDR3 spans 17 residues. CDR3 in amino acids: CASSWGGSGGTTDTQYF. DNA for the CDR3: TGCGCCAGCAGCTGGGGTGGTAGCGGGGGTACCACAGATACGCAGTATTTT.

This chain joins TRBV12-5 and TRBJ1-5; D possibly corresponds to TRBD1 (6 bases). The V end lost 7 bases, the J end lost 6 bases, and 19 bases lay between the germline ends. CDR3 size: 15 residues. The germline V gene encodes CDR1 LGHNT and CDR2 FRNRAP. The CDR3 here is CASASGSGGTQPQHF. The CDR3 DNA follows: TGTGCTAGTGCCTCAGGTTCGGGGGGCACTCAGCCCCAGCATTTT.

The rearrangement links TRBV10-3 to TRBJ1-3, with a tentative D call TRBD1 (5 bases). The V end lost 2 bases, the J end lost 0 bases, and 8 bases lay between the germline ends. The CDR3 loop spans 15 amino acids. Germline V gene sequence: CDR1 ENHRY, CDR2 SYGVKD. The CDR3 DNA is TGTGCCATCAGTGAGCAAAGGGGCTCTGGAAACACCATATATTTT. This codes for CAISEQRGSGNTIYF.

This chain links TRBV5-1 with TRBJ2-7, with TRBD1 as a possible D gene (5 bases). CDR3 length equals 15 residues. CDR1 and CDR2 (germline): SGHRS, YFSETQ. V was shortened by 1 base and J by 6 bases, with 17 bases between the two germline ends. The chain's CDR3 is CASSLIGQGFGEQYF. The CDR3 coding sequence is TGCGCCAGCAGCTTGATTGGCCAGGGCTTCGGCGAGCAGTACTTC.

This sequence joins TRBV30 and TRBJ1-2; no definite D call. V was clipped by 4 bases and J by 1 base, with 4 bases between them. This CDR3 has 11 residues. The germline CDR1 and CDR2 sequences are GTSNPN and SVGIG (reference sequence). The CDR3 region is CAWTVNYGYTF. DNA for the CDR3: TGTGCCTGGACAGTTAACTATGGCTACACCTTC. Filled out from reference TRBV30 and TRBJ1-2, the complete variable domain reads SQTIHQWPATLVQPVGSPLSLECTVEGTSNPNLYWYRQAAGRGLQLLFYSVGIGQISSEVPQNLSASRPQDRQFILSSKKLLLSDSGFYLCAWTVNYGYTFGSGTRLTVV.

The chain has TRBV12-5 and TRBJ2-7; 7 positions agree with TRBD1. This CDR3 is built from 14 residues. Looked up from germline, CDR1 is LGHNT and CDR2 is FRNRAP. Trimming at V came to 7 bases and at J to 2 bases, leaving 8 bases not matched to a gene. CDR3 sequence: CASAQTGITYEQYF. CDR3 bases: TGTGCTAGTGCCCAGACAGGGATTACCTACGAGCAGTACTTC.

V gene TRBV12-5 combines with J gene TRBJ2-7; D gene uncertain. The CDR3 is 13 residues long. V lost 7 bases to trimming and J lost 6 bases, with 16 bases between them. Looked up from germline, CDR1 is LGHNT and CDR2 is FRNRAP. CDR3 nucleotides: TGTGCTAGTGTGATAGACAACTTTAGCGAGCAGTACTTC. Translating gives CASVIDNFSEQYF.